This T cell receptor (beta chain) came from a study of shared T cell receptors in the human thymus. Method: immunoSEQ multiplex PCR; TCRdb's copy keeps in-frame clones and lacks some. The profile covers hundreds of thousands of clones, with more than 75% appearing a single time and about 0.0094% taken by the ten largest. Trimming took 4 bases from V and 7 from J, leaving 8 bases between them. The CDR3 is 13 amino acids. CDR1 and CDR2 from the germline V gene are SEHNR and FQNEAQ (reference sequence). These data were also reused for a study on human thymus T cells. That paper adds: Serving as donors were healthy Finnish infants, each of whom was having open corrective surgery for congenital heart defects. The study used thymus tissue resected during corrective heart surgery. Thymic and blood repertoires appeared to show biased V and J gene usage. Unrelated individuals had highly overlapping thymic repertoires, as reported in related research.

The TCR was taken from a boy younger than two with a congenital heart defect. The chain has TRBV7-9 and TRBJ1-6, with a tentative D call TRBD1 (5 bases). The source material was thymocytes. Here the CDR3 reads CASSSGRNSPLHF. The CDR3 region has the DNA TGTGCCAGCAGCTCAGGGCGCAATTCACCCCTCCACTTT. The variable domain in full, with the rest retrieved from reference TRBV7-9 and TRBJ1-6, is DTGVSQNPRHKITKRGQNVTFRCDPISEHNRLYWYRQTLGQGPEFLTYFQNEAQLEKSRLLSDRFSAERPKGSFSTLEIQRTEQGDSAMYLCASSSGRNSPLHFGNGTRLTVT.